These 30 T cell receptor beta chains came from one sample sequenced in a study of OX40 agonist ivuxolimab in advanced cancers. Measured with immunoSEQ multiplex PCR; TCRdb has only the in-frame clones, and not every one. Of about 74,000 clones listed, 75% to 95% are singletons. The material sequenced was CD4+ or CD8+ T cells sorted from blood, taken in a trial of the OX40 agonist ivuxolimab. All receptors derive from an adult with an advanced solid tumor such as melanoma, head and neck, liver or kidney cancer.

The rearrangement links TRBV19 to TRBJ2-7, with D perhaps TRBD1 or TRBD2 (5 bases each). Trimming pared 3 bases from V and 2 bases from J, leaving 11 bases between. Germline V lookup: CDR1 LNHDA, CDR2 SQIVND (reference sequence). The CDR3 loop spans 14 amino acids. Here the CDR3 reads CASSIPGTPYEQYF. CDR3 coding DNA: TGTGCCAGTAGTATTCCCGGGACCCCCTACGAGCAGTACTTC.

The genes are TRBV7-6 and TRBJ1-3; D uncertain. CDR1 and CDR2 from the germline V gene are SGHVS and FNYEAQ. V was pared by 2 bases and J by 1 base, with 3 bases between. CDR3 size: 13 residues. The CDR3 sequence: CASSLWSGNTIYF. CDR3 DNA sequence: TGTGCCAGCAGCTTATGGTCTGGAAACACCATATATTTT.

The chain has TRBV27 and TRBJ2-7; TRBD2 matches at 9 bases. CDR3 length: 16 residues. V gave up 3 bases and J gave up 2 bases; unmatched junction bases: 8. Germline V CDR1 and CDR2: MNHEY, SMNVEV (reference sequence). The CDR3 sequence is CASSFLGSGGPYEQYF. The CDR3, as DNA: TGTGCCAGCAGTTTCCTGGGTAGCGGGGGACCCTACGAGCAGTACTTC.

The J gene is TRBJ1-4, the V gene TRBV6-6; D is unclear. There are 15 residues in the CDR3. V shed 2 bases and J shed 4 bases, with 11 bases lying between them. CDR1 and CDR2 from the germline V gene are MNHNY and SVGAGI (reference sequence). The CDR3: CASSYEGRFNEKLFF. For the CDR3, the DNA is TGTGCCAGCAGTTACGAAGGCAGGTTTAATGAAAAACTGTTTTTT.

The chain recombines TRBV9 with TRBJ2-5; D gene ambiguous. Germline V gene lookup returns CDR1 SGDLS and CDR2 YYNGEE. Trimming left V 0 bases short and J 2 bases short, with 8 bases between. The CDR3 is made up of 14 amino acids. For the CDR3, the DNA is TGTGCCAGCAGCGTAGACGGCAGTCAAGAGACCCAGTACTTC. Protein product: CASSVDGSQETQYF.

This clone came up once. CDR3 in DNA: TGTGCCAGCAGTTACGGCGGGAGAGTCGACGAGCAGTACTTC. Translating it yields CASSYGGRVDEQYF. The rearrangement joins TRBV6-6 to TRBJ2-7, with 7 positions matching TRBD2. From germline, CDR1 is MNHNY and CDR2 SVGAGI (reference sequence). This CDR3 spans 14 amino acids. With V trimmed by 2 bases and J by 5 bases, 6 bases remained unmatched.

This rearrangement joins TRBV27 to TRBJ1-2, with no clear D. CDR3 size: 16 residues. V lost 0 bases and J lost 0, with 11 bases in between. The germline gives CDR1 MNHEY, CDR2 SMNVEV (reference sequence). CDR3 coding DNA: TGTGCCAGCAGTTTATCAGTCCGGCCACCTAACTATGGCTACACCTTC. Amino acid sequence: CASSLSVRPPNYGYTF.

The genes are TRBV19 and TRBJ1-5; no firm D call. The V and J ends lost 6 bases and 3 bases respectively, with 6 bases between them. Germline CDR1 is LNHDA and CDR2 is SQIVND (reference sequence). The CDR3 loop spans 12 amino acids. As DNA, the CDR3 is TGTGCCAGTAGGGTGGACAATCAGCCCCAGCATTTT. As protein: CASRVDNQPQHF. Combining the CDR3 with reference TRBV19 and TRBJ1-5 gives the whole variable domain DGGITQSPKYLFRKEGQNVTLSCEQNLNHDAMYWYRQDPGQGLRLIYYSQIVNDFQKGDIAEGYSVSREKKESFPLTVTSAQKNPTAFYLCASRVDNQPQHFGDGTRLSIL.

The CDR3 is CASSEISSDEQFF. The CDR3 coding sequence is TGTGCCAGCAGTGAAATTTCCTCGGATGAGCAGTTCTTC. The rearrangement links TRBV2 to TRBJ2-1; D not certain. The V end was cut by 2 bases, the J end by 8 bases, with 10 bases between. Germline V gene sequence: CDR1 SNHLY, CDR2 FYNNEI. The length of the CDR3 is 13 residues.

The genes are TRBV27 and TRBJ2-1; TRBD2 aligns across 13 bases. CDR3 length: 15 residues. The germline CDR1 and CDR2 sequences are MNHEY and SMNVEV (reference sequence). The ends lost 5 bases at V and 6 bases at J; junction bases unmatched: 4. CDR3 amino acids: CASSTGLAGPNEQFF. In DNA form, the CDR3 reads TGTGCCAGCAGTACGGGACTAGCGGGGCCCAATGAGCAGTTCTTC.

A single count supports this clone. This rearrangement joins TRBV18 to TRBJ2-7, with 11 bases lining up with TRBD2. V lost 0 bases and J lost 7; bases outside the gene matches: 14. The V gene's germline CDR1 is KGHSH and CDR2 LQKENI. This CDR3 is built from 18 residues. CDR3 coding DNA: TGTGCCAGCTCACCACCGATTGAGGAACTAGCGGGAGTTGAGGAGCAGTACTTC. This gives the protein CASSPPIEELAGVEEQYF.

The chain joins TRBV10-3 to TRBJ2-5; 8 bases align to TRBD2. Germline loops: CDR1 ENHRY, CDR2 SYGVKD. The V and J ends lost 6 bases and 4 bases, in that order; junction bases with no gene match: 4. This CDR3 is built from 13 residues. CDR3 sequence (DNA): TGTGCCATCAGCCGGGAGGGAGGAGAGACCCAGTACTTC. Residues: CAISREGGETQYF.

V gene TRBV30 combines with J gene TRBJ2-7, with 7 nucleotides matching TRBD1. J was trimmed by 0 bases and V by 7 bases; bases with no gene match: 15. This CDR3 spans 16 amino acids. Germline values: CDR1 GTSNPN, CDR2 SVGIG (reference sequence). The CDR3 nucleotides are TGTGCCTCCTTCCACCTCGACAGGGAGAGCTCCTACGAGCAGTACTTC. Amino acids: CASFHLDRESSYEQYF.

In its sample, this clone was seen once. The V gene is TRBV11-2, the J gene TRBJ2-1; either TRBD1 or TRBD2 may fit D (5 bases each). Trimming shortened V by 2 bases and J by 6 bases, and 11 bases separated the two germline ends. This CDR3 comprises 14 residues. Looked up from germline, CDR1 is SGHAT and CDR2 is FQNNGV. The CDR3 is CASSLRVGGNEQFF. CDR3 nucleotide sequence: TGTGCCAGCAGCTTACGGGTTGGGGGCAATGAGCAGTTCTTC.

V usage is TRBV4-3 and J usage is TRBJ2-1, with 8 bases fitting TRBD1. The germline V gene encodes CDR1 LGHNA and CDR2 YSLEER. Unmatched junction bases numbered 10, after V lost 3 bases and J lost 0 bases. The CDR3 length is 18 residues. CDR3: CASSQASAGQGSYNEQFF. CDR3 sequence (DNA): TGCGCCAGCAGCCAGGCTAGTGCAGGACAGGGCTCCTACAATGAGCAGTTCTTC.

This rearrangement joins TRBV4-1 to TRBJ1-1, with D unresolved. CDR3 length: 14 residues. Germline loops: CDR1 MGHRA, CDR2 YSYEKL. V was trimmed by 1 base and J by 3 bases, leaving 9 bases between them. This CDR3 is CASSQVLGYTEAFF. The CDR3, as DNA: TGCGCCAGCAGCCAAGTGTTGGGGTACACTGAAGCTTTCTTT.

The V and J genes are TRBV27 and TRBJ2-5, with 11 bases lining up with TRBD1. TRBJ2-7 explains the end of the DNA better; the J call may be wrong. Germline loops: CDR1 MNHEY, CDR2 SMNVEV (reference sequence). CDR3 size: 14 residues. CDR3 nucleotide sequence: TGTGCCAGCAGTTGGGACAGGGGGGGCTACGAGCAGTACTTC. It specifies CASSWDRGGYEQYF.

The J gene is TRBJ1-6, the V gene TRBV6-5; D ambiguous. The CDR3 has 11 amino acids. V was clipped by 4 bases and J by 12 bases, with 7 bases between them. The germline V gene encodes CDR1 MNHEY and CDR2 SVGAGI. CDR3 loop: CASSLIGPLHF. CDR3 DNA sequence: TGTGCCAGCAGTTTAATCGGACCCCTCCACTTT.

J is TRBJ2-6 and V is TRBV19; no definite D call. The CDR3 sequence is 15 residues long. The V gene's germline CDR1 is LNHDA and CDR2 SQIVND (reference sequence). The V gene lost 5 bases and the J gene lost 1 base, with 9 bases spanning the gap. The CDR3 spells CASSSLPSGANVLTF. CDR3 bases: TGTGCCAGTAGTTCACTACCTTCTGGGGCCAACGTCCTGACTTTC.

The chain joins TRBV30 to TRBJ1-1; no definite D call. The CDR3 covers 13 residues. The germline V gene encodes CDR1 GTSNPN and CDR2 SVGIG (reference sequence). V was pared by 4 bases and J by 0 bases, with 9 bases between. The DNA of the CDR3 is TGTGCCTGGAAAAGCCAGATGAACACTGAAGCTTTCTTT. It translates to CAWKSQMNTEAFF.

J is TRBJ2-7 and V is TRBV28, with D hard to call. The CDR3 is made up of 11 amino acids. V shed 4 bases and J shed 4 bases, with 5 bases lying between them. Germline V CDR1 and CDR2: MDHEN, SYDVKM. CDR3 sequence (DNA): TGTGCCAGCAGTTCGGTGTACGAGCAGTACTTC. It encodes CASSSVYEQYF.

The rearrangement joins TRBV9 to TRBJ2-5; 7 bases fit TRBD1. This CDR3 is 15 amino acids long. J was trimmed by 4 bases and V by 2 bases; bases with no gene match: 8. The V gene's germline CDR1 is SGDLS and CDR2 YYNGEE. This CDR3 is CASSVDRDAGETQYF. The CDR3 DNA reads as TGTGCCAGCAGCGTTGACAGGGATGCTGGAGAGACCCAGTACTTC.

This clone was detected only once. The genes are TRBV19 and TRBJ2-7; 13 nucleotides line up with TRBD2. The germline CDR1 and CDR2 sequences are LNHDA and SQIVND (reference sequence). Trimming at V came to 0 bases and at J to 2 bases, leaving 7 bases not matched to a gene. This CDR3 comprises 18 residues. CDR3 DNA: TGTGCCAGTAGTATAGATTGGACTAGCGGGAGTTCCACCTACGAGCAGTACTTC. Protein: CASSIDWTSGSSTYEQYF. Full variable domain (rest looked up from reference TRBV19 and TRBJ2-7): DGGITQSPKYLFRKEGQNVTLSCEQNLNHDAMYWYRQDPGQGLRLIYYSQIVNDFQKGDIAEGYSVSREKKESFPLTVTSAQKNPTAFYLCASSIDWTSGSSTYEQYFGPGTRLTVT.

Remarks on this clone: The junction departs from the called germline gene at one end, perhaps through a read error. For the CDR3, the DNA is TGCGCCAGCAGCCAAGCTACGGGAGTCTCCTCCGAGCAGTACTTC. Translating gives CASSQATGVSSEQYF. The chain recombines TRBV4-1 with TRBJ2-7; possibly TRBD2 for D (6 bases). The CDR3 is 15 amino acids. Germline loops: CDR1 MGHRA, CDR2 YSYEKL.

The J gene is TRBJ2-7, the V gene TRBV7-6, with TRBD1 as a possible D gene (6 bases). CDR1 is SGHVS, CDR2 FNYEAQ, per germline. There are 14 residues in the CDR3. V shed 7 bases and J shed 1 base, with 14 bases lying between them. The CDR3 region has the DNA TGTGCCAGCACCTCCAGGGGCCCGTCCTACGAGCAGTACTTC. It specifies CASTSRGPSYEQYF.

The rearrangement joins TRBV19 to TRBJ2-2, with D tentatively TRBD1 (6 bases). V shed 11 bases and J shed 5 bases, with 12 bases lying between them. Per germline, CDR1 LNHDA and CDR2 SQIVND (reference sequence). CDR3 size: 12 residues. CDR3 DNA sequence: TGTGCCGGGGGCTGGGGAACCGGGGAGCTGTTTTTT. It specifies CAGGWGTGELFF.

The rearrangement joins TRBV7-9 to TRBJ2-1, with TRBD1 as a possible D gene (5 bases). The germline V gene encodes CDR1 SEHNR and CDR2 FQNEAQ (reference sequence). The germline V and J ends were trimmed by 3 bases and 2 bases, with 11 bases remaining between them. The CDR3 covers 15 residues. CDR3 sequence: CASSFGKGPYNEQFF. The CDR3 nucleotides read TGTGCCAGCAGCTTCGGCAAGGGGCCCTACAATGAGCAGTTCTTC.

The chain couples TRBV27 to TRBJ1-1; perhaps TRBD1 as D (5 bases). Germline V gives CDR1 MNHEY, CDR2 SMNVEV (reference sequence). Trimming cost V 4 bases and J 5 bases, with 11 bases left between them. The CDR3 extends over 13 amino acids. CDR3 DNA: TGTGCCAGCAGTTATGGGGGAGAAACTGAAGCTTTCTTT. Translation gives CASSYGGETEAFF.

This chain links TRBV5-4 with TRBJ1-6; the D is unclear. The CDR3 has 13 residues. Looked up from germline, CDR1 is SGHNT and CDR2 is YYREEE (reference sequence). The V gene lost 7 bases and the J gene lost 10 bases, with 15 bases spanning the gap. Here the CDR3 reads CASRSQARSPLHF. CDR3 bases: TGTGCCAGCCGATCTCAGGCACGCTCACCCCTCCACTTT. The whole variable domain, filled in from reference TRBV5-4 and TRBJ1-6, reads ETGVTQSPTHLIKTRGQQVTLRCSSQSGHNTVSWYQQALGQGPQFIFQYYREEENGRGNFPPRFSGLQFPNYSSELNVNALELDDSALYLCASRSQARSPLHFGNGTRLTVT.

The chain employs TRBV29-1 and TRBJ2-1, with a possible D match to TRBD2 (6 bases). Germline CDR1 is SQVTM and CDR2 is ANQGSEA. This CDR3 is built from 11 residues. The V gene lost 5 bases and the J gene lost 8 bases, with 10 bases spanning the gap. CDR3 protein: CSVLDYYEQFF. For the CDR3, the DNA is TGCAGCGTTCTGGACTATTATGAGCAGTTCTTC.